Detailed here is one T cell receptor (beta chain). The data were taken from a study of T cells in Graves' hyperthyroidism and ophthalmopathy. Pregnant or lactating patients were excluded, as were those with uncontrolled infection or other autoimmune disease. Diagnostic decisions used clinical symptoms, serum thyroxine and TRAb, thyroid ultrasound and orbital computed tomography. CDR1 and CDR2 from the germline V gene are PRHDT and FYEKMQ (reference sequence). The CDR3 contains 15 residues. V lost 5 bases, J lost 4 bases, and 18 bases lay in between. Regions amplified from RNA transcripts were the TCR beta CDR3 regions. HTBI primers were used for first-round RT-PCR of the TCR CDR3. A single record per CDR3 protein comes from TCRdb applying MiXCR to the multiplex PCR reads. The sample includes 400,000 to 450,000 distinct CDR3 sequences, about 15% of them seen just once.

The TCR originated in a man between 18 and 35 years old with Graves' ophthalmopathy. The V and J genes are TRBV13 and TRBJ2-7; perhaps TRBD2 as D (6 bases). Input material: blood. CDR3 sequence reads: CASSPRTTTEYEQYF. CDR3 DNA: TGTGCCAGCAGCCCGCGGACTACAACCGAATACGAGCAGTACTTC.